These 29 T cell receptor beta chains were all obtained from the same sample, sequenced in a study of CD4+ T cells in melanoma. Repertoires were generated with immunoSEQ multiplex PCR, while TCRdb's copy carries only in-frame clones and drops some. The sample includes 40,000 to 50,000 clones, roughly 87% seen only once; the top ten take 12%. Sequencing was done on a sample of peripheral blood. These receptors were obtained from a human donor with melanoma.

The chain combines TRBV4-1 with TRBJ1-2, with TRBD1 matching over 10 bases. The CDR3 is 16 residues long. Germline assignment: CDR1 MGHRA and CDR2 YSYEKL. After removal of 1 base from V and 7 bases from J, the junction contained 9 bases not matched to a gene. The CDR3 DNA follows: TGCGCCAGCAGCCAAGGGGACAGGGGAGGGCGTTTTGGCTACACCTTC. Residues: CASSQGDRGGRFGYTF.

The chain couples TRBV14 to TRBJ2-5; no firm D call. This CDR3 has 12 amino acids. V was pared by 4 bases and J by 5 bases, with 8 bases between. Germline V lookup: CDR1 SGHDN, CDR2 FVKESK. The chain's CDR3 is CASSPLGETQYF. The CDR3 DNA is TGTGCCAGCAGCCCCTTGGGGGAGACCCAGTACTTC.

This CDR3 is CATHSGEWTQYF. The CDR3 nucleotides are TGTGCCACTCACTCAGGGGAATGGACCCAGTACTTC. This chain connects TRBV2 to TRBJ2-5; tentative D call: TRBD1 (6 bases). The V gene's germline CDR1 is SNHLY and CDR2 FYNNEI. CDR3 length: 12 residues. Trimming left V 10 bases short and J 7 bases short, with 16 bases between.

In this sample, this clone turned up once. The chain couples TRBV15 to TRBJ2-7; the D gene is possibly TRBD2 (6 bases). This CDR3 has 14 amino acids. Looked up from germline, CDR1 is LNHNV and CDR2 is YYDKDF (reference sequence). V shed 0 bases and J shed 3 bases, with 9 bases lying between them. The chain's CDR3 is CATSRDPGLYEQYF. CDR3 in DNA: TGTGCCACCAGCAGAGATCCGGGACTCTACGAGCAGTACTTC.

The V and J genes are TRBV28 and TRBJ2-1; 11 bases line up with TRBD2. Germline V CDR1 and CDR2: MDHEN, SYDVKM. The length of the CDR3 is 15 residues. J was trimmed by 2 bases and V by 4 bases; bases with no gene match: 1. The CDR3 DNA follows: TGTGCCAGCAGTTCACTAGCGGGGGCCTACAATGAGCAGTTCTTC. Amino acid sequence: CASSSLAGAYNEQFF. The variable domain in full, completed from reference TRBV28 and TRBJ2-1, reads DVKVTQSSRYLVKRTGEKVFLECVQDMDHENMFWYRQDPGLGLRLIYFSYDVKMKEKGDIPEGYSVSREKKERFSLILESASTNQTSMYLCASSSLAGAYNEQFFGPGTRLTVL.

The chain links TRBV19 to TRBJ1-5, with 8 bases identical to TRBD1. There are 15 residues in the CDR3. The germline CDR1 and CDR2 sequences are LNHDA and SQIVND (reference sequence). V lost 8 bases and J lost 9; bases outside the gene matches: 15. The CDR3 DNA reads as TGTGCCAGTCAATCCGGGACAGGATCCTTGAGGCCCCAGCATTTT. It encodes CASQSGTGSLRPQHF.

V usage is TRBV18 and J usage is TRBJ1-2, with TRBD1 as a possible D gene (6 bases). This CDR3 comprises 15 residues. Between the trimmed V and J ends, which lost 2 bases and 8 bases, there was a span of 18 bases. CDR1 and CDR2 (germline): KGHSH, LQKENI. The CDR3 DNA follows: TGTGCCAGCTCACCATCGGGCTCCCGGGGACAAGGCTACACCTTC. This translates into CASSPSGSRGQGYTF.

The rearrangement uses TRBV30 and TRBJ2-1; 8 bases are a match to TRBD2. The junction had 14 bases not matched to a gene; V was cut back by 8 bases and J by 5 bases. CDR3 length: 15 residues. Germline CDR1 is GTSNPN and CDR2 is SVGIG (reference sequence). The CDR3 nucleotides read TGTGCCGGGGGGCTGGGACTAGTTACCCACAATGAGCAGTTCTTC. Its translation: CAGGLGLVTHNEQFF.

The table lists this clone with a few counts. This chain links TRBV19 with TRBJ2-7, with D unresolved. In germline, CDR1 is LNHDA, CDR2 SQIVND (reference sequence). Trimming shortened V by 4 bases and J by 4 bases, and 20 bases separated the two germline ends. This CDR3 spans 16 amino acids. CDR3 amino acids: CASSNNAHDLLYEQYF. The CDR3 nucleotides are TGTGCCAGTAGTAATAACGCCCACGACCTACTTTACGAGCAGTACTTC.

The V call is TRBV7-6, the J call TRBJ2-3; D ambiguous. Germline CDR1 reads SGHVS; CDR2 reads FNYEAQ. The CDR3 covers 15 residues. V lost 4 bases, J lost 2 bases, and 13 bases lay in between. The CDR3 here is CASSSKDDLTDTQYF. CDR3 DNA sequence: TGTGCCAGCAGCTCCAAGGACGACCTCACAGATACGCAGTATTTT. Looking up the rest from reference TRBV7-6 and TRBJ2-3 gives the full variable domain: GAGVSQSPRYKVTKRGQDVALRCDPISGHVSLYWYRQALGQGPEFLTYFNYEAQQDKSGLPNDRFSAERPEGSISTLTIQRTEQRDSAMYRCASSSKDDLTDTQYFGPGTRLTVL.

The rearrangement uses TRBV4-1 and TRBJ1-2; 7 nucleotides align to TRBD1. This CDR3 is 15 amino acids long. Germline V gives CDR1 MGHRA, CDR2 YSYEKL. V was clipped by 3 bases and J by 4 bases; unmatched bases: 8. In nucleotides, the CDR3 is TGCGCCAGCAGCCAGGGAACAGGGGCGAGCTATGGCTACACCTTC. As protein: CASSQGTGASYGYTF.

The chain couples TRBV19 to TRBJ2-2, with 7 bases aligning to TRBD1. Per the germline V gene, CDR1 is LNHDA and CDR2 is SQIVND (reference sequence). Trimming cost V 0 bases and J 7 bases; bases outside gene matches: 2. CDR3 size: 14 residues. Written as DNA, the CDR3 is TGTGCCAGTAGTATAGATCCAGGGGGCGGGGAGCTGTTTTTT. This encodes CASSIDPGGGELFF.

This clone was seen only once. This sequence joins TRBV9 and TRBJ2-1, with 8 bases identical to TRBD1. V gave up 3 bases and J gave up 9 bases; unmatched junction bases: 8. The CDR3 totals 14 residues. The germline V gene has CDR1 SGDLS and CDR2 YYNGEE. The CDR3 DNA reads as TGTGCCAGCAGCGATTTAACCGACAGGGGTGAGCAGTTCTTC. This sequence encodes CASSDLTDRGEQFF.

The chain is built from TRBV5-1 and TRBJ2-1, with D unclear. The germline CDR1 and CDR2 sequences are SGHRS and YFSETQ. V lost 3 bases to trimming and J lost 9 bases, with 13 bases between them. The CDR3 covers 13 residues. The CDR3 sequence: CASSWGPGSEQFF. The CDR3 nucleotides are TGCGCCAGCAGCTGGGGTCCGGGTTCTGAGCAGTTCTTC.

V usage is TRBV27 and J usage is TRBJ2-5, with D hard to call. The germline V and J ends were trimmed by 3 bases and 1 base, with 0 bases remaining between them. The CDR3 has 11 amino acids. Germline V gives CDR1 MNHEY, CDR2 SMNVEV (reference sequence). For the CDR3, the DNA is TGTGCCAGCAGTTTCCAAGAGACCCAGTACTTC. Its protein is CASSFQETQYF.

This chain joins TRBV6-4 and TRBJ2-7; 8 nucleotides line up with TRBD1. V was pared by 3 bases and J by 2 bases, with 9 bases of the junction left unmatched. Germline values: CDR1 MRHNA, CDR2 SNTAGT. The CDR3 totals 16 residues. The DNA for the CDR3 is TGTGCCAGCAGTGATTTCTGGACAGGGAAGACCTACGAGCAGTACTTC. Translation: CASSDFWTGKTYEQYF.

This chain links TRBV4-1 with TRBJ2-3; 11 positions match TRBD2. The CDR3 covers 17 residues. Germline values: CDR1 MGHRA, CDR2 YSYEKL. With V trimmed by 4 bases and J by 1 base, 7 bases remained unmatched. The CDR3 DNA follows: TGCGCCAGCAGCCGGGATATGGGACTAGCGGGCACAGATACGCAGTATTTT. As protein: CASSRDMGLAGTDTQYF.

This clone was recorded only once. The chain has TRBV9 and TRBJ2-3; 9 nucleotides align to TRBD2. The germline V gene has CDR1 SGDLS and CDR2 YYNGEE. Germline trimming cut 4 bases from V and 4 bases from J; bases unmatched to any gene: 16. The CDR3 totals 18 residues. This chain's CDR3 is CASSPLIPSGAPADTQYF. The CDR3 region has the DNA TGTGCCAGCAGCCCTCTAATTCCTAGCGGGGCCCCGGCAGATACGCAGTATTTT.

The V and J genes are TRBV2 and TRBJ1-1; D perhaps matches TRBD1 (5 bases). The germline V and J ends were trimmed by 2 bases and 4 bases, with 17 bases remaining between them. This CDR3 region has 16 residues. The germline V gene encodes CDR1 SNHLY and CDR2 FYNNEI. Here the CDR3 DNA reads TGTGCCAGCAGTGAATTGGGTTGGGGGGTTGGCACTGAAGCTTTCTTT. Translated, it gives CASSELGWGVGTEAFF.

This chain uses TRBV5-1 with TRBJ1-4; D remains unclear. The CDR3 runs 14 residues. The V and J ends lost 1 base and 5 bases respectively, with 9 bases between them. Germline lookup yields CDR1 SGHRS and CDR2 YFSETQ. DNA for the CDR3: TGCGCCAGCAGCTTGTGGGGAGAGAATGAAAAACTGTTTTTT. This codes for CASSLWGENEKLFF.

The chain couples TRBV5-6 to TRBJ2-3, with 9 bases lining up with TRBD2. Germline values: CDR1 SGHDT, CDR2 YYEEEE. This CDR3 spans 16 amino acids. The V and J ends lost 0 bases and 6 bases, in that order; junction bases with no gene match: 8. The CDR3 sequence: CASSLAARGGGDTQYF. The CDR3 DNA follows: TGTGCCAGCAGCTTGGCCGCGCGGGGGGGCGGGGATACGCAGTATTTT.

This chain links TRBV7-6 with TRBJ2-1; the match to TRBD2 covers 12 bases. After removal of 0 bases from V and 0 bases from J, the junction contained 3 bases not matched to a gene. There are 18 residues in the CDR3. Germline CDR1 SGHVS, CDR2 FNYEAQ. CDR3 nucleotide sequence: TGTGCCAGCAGCTTAGCGACTAGCGGGGGCCTCTCCTACAATGAGCAGTTCTTC. This gives the protein CASSLATSGGLSYNEQFF.

The chain has TRBV19 and TRBJ1-2; TRBD1 matches 8 bases. The CDR3 has 16 amino acids. Germline V gene sequence: CDR1 LNHDA, CDR2 SQIVND (reference sequence). V lost 6 bases to trimming and J lost 1 base; unmatched junction nucleotides: 10. The chain's CDR3 is CASRDPGDRSNYGYTF. The DNA of the CDR3 is TGTGCCAGTAGGGACCCCGGGGACAGGAGTAACTATGGCTACACCTTC.

This chain connects TRBV7-9 to TRBJ1-2; TRBD1 is a possible D gene (5 bases). Trimming removed 1 base at V and 5 bases at J, with 11 bases between. The CDR3 is 14 residues long. Germline values: CDR1 SEHNR, CDR2 FQNEAQ (reference sequence). The CDR3 sequence is CASSLVPDSYGYTF. The CDR3 nucleotides are TGTGCCAGCAGCTTAGTACCAGACAGTTATGGCTACACCTTC.

This chain uses TRBV11-2 with TRBJ2-2, with D maybe TRBD1 (7 bases). The V end lost 5 bases, the J end lost 4 bases, and 20 bases lay between the germline ends. The CDR3 is made up of 17 amino acids. Germline CDR1 SGHAT, CDR2 FQNNGV. DNA for the CDR3: TGTGCCAGCAGCCCCAGCGGGCAGGGGGTGATCACCGGGGAGCTGTTTTTT. It is translated as CASSPSGQGVITGELFF.

The genes are TRBV28 and TRBJ2-3; D unclear. V lost 10 bases, J lost 6 bases, and 11 bases lay in between. Germline V CDR1 and CDR2: MDHEN, SYDVKM. The CDR3 has 11 amino acids. CDR3 coding DNA: TGTGCCACCCGATGGCGGGATACGCAGTATTTT. Translation gives CATRWRDTQYF.

The DNA of the CDR3 is TGTGCCAGCAGTTTGGACAGGGGGCAAGGGGATGGCTACACCTTC. Protein sequence: CASSLDRGQGDGYTF. The rearrangement links TRBV6-6 to TRBJ1-2, with 11 bases identical to TRBD1. J gave up 6 bases and V 4 bases, and 7 bases lay outside the gene matches. Germline loops: CDR1 MNHNY, CDR2 SVGAGI (reference sequence). CDR3 length: 15 residues.

In its sample, this clone was seen once. This chain links TRBV9 with TRBJ1-1; D may be TRBD1 (6 bases). V shed 2 bases and J shed 8 bases, with 19 bases lying between them. Germline V gene sequence: CDR1 SGDLS, CDR2 YYNGEE. This CDR3 has 15 residues. The CDR3 here is CASSVGGPGGGEAFF. Here the CDR3 DNA reads TGTGCCAGCAGCGTTGGGGGTCCCGGGGGCGGCGAAGCTTTCTTT.

The CDR3 coding sequence is TGTGCCAGTAGTATACGGGGGGACATTAAAAACACTGAAGCTTTCTTT. Translating gives CASSIRGDIKNTEAFF. This chain joins TRBV19 and TRBJ1-1; a possible D gene is TRBD1 (6 bases). V lost 2 bases to trimming and J lost 2 bases, with 15 bases between them. Germline V gene data show CDR1 as LNHDA and CDR2 as SQIVND (reference sequence). This CDR3 has 16 amino acids.